This TCR beta chain derives from a study of OX40 agonist ivuxolimab in advanced cancers. In terms of the full investigation: The costimulatory receptor OX40 (CD134) was targeted by ivuxolimab, a fully human IgG2 agonistic monoclonal antibody. Intravenous ivuxolimab was administered to patients every 2 weeks at six dose levels: 0.01, 0.1, 0.3, 1.5, 3 and 10 mg/kg. Of the roughly 52 dose-escalation patients, hepatocellular carcinoma was present in about 19, melanoma in some 15, renal cell carcinoma in 9 and head and neck cancer in 9. The dose-escalation cohort was about 83% male with a mean age of about 60 years, ranging from 23 to 79. Patients were allowed to have had prior anti-PD-1, anti-PD-L1 or anti-CTLA-4 therapy, and approximately 40% of the dose-escalation patients had been treated with checkpoint inhibitors. Three dose-escalation patients achieved partial responses, one with hepatocellular carcinoma and two with cutaneous melanoma. Peripheral TCRbeta sequencing was intended to test whether TCR sequence diversity was altered and clonal T-cell expansion was caused by ivuxolimab. The paper describes the monotherapy dose-escalation part (N = 52 patients) of the phase I trial of ivuxolimab. Points the paper makes about the study in general: Low levels of normalized T-cell clonal expansion were also seen in some patients who did not respond. At doses of 0.1 to 3.0 mg/kg, clonal expansion of both CD4+ and CD8+ blood T cells was observed from baseline to week 6. On average, CD8+ T cells showed more expanded clones than CD4+ T cells after ivuxolimab. Which antigens the clonally expanded peripheral T cells were specific for was not determined. In the 0.1-3.0 mg/kg groups, partial responders had among the lowest normalized peripheral clonal expansion, particularly in CD8+ T cells.

Patients with a history of autoimmune disease or receiving systemic immunosuppression were excluded from the trial. Peripheral blood for TCR sequencing was collected from all dose cohorts at baseline, on cycle 4 day 1, and on cycle 7 day 1. The samples were drawn from a first-in-human, open-label, multicenter phase I dose-escalation trial of ivuxolimab. The trial enrolled adults with locally advanced or metastatic head and neck squamous cell, hepatocellular, melanoma or renal cell carcinoma. Before TCR sequencing, CD4+ T cells and CD8+ T cells were sorted from peripheral blood as separate populations. Concerning this clone itself: Its antigen is still unknown. Nothing much larger sits one base from this clone, and base qualities are not available.

Genomic DNA was extracted from sorted cells for sequencing of the TCRbeta CDR3 region. The immunoSEQ Assay was used for sequencing of TCRbeta CDR3 regions. The immuneACCESS repertoire file appears here via TCRdb, limited to in-frame rearrangements. These files lack a portion of the clones; in checked studies, under half of the deficit traces to unresolved V genes, and the cause of the others is not known. Counted in this sample were under 75,000 clones; about four fifths of them appeared once. The top ten clones comprise around 0.78% of the sample. The sequencing here drew on CD4+ or CD8+ T cells sorted from blood, taken in a trial of the OX40 agonist ivuxolimab. The TCR sequence derives from an adult with an advanced solid tumor such as melanoma, head and neck, liver or kidney cancer.

The encoded CDR3 is CAISRDRGRGQPQHF. The DNA sequence is TGTGCCATCAGTCGGGACAGGGGGCGCGGTCAGCCCCAGCATTTT. The chain employs TRBV10-3 and TRBJ1-5, with 12 middle bases fitting TRBD1. CDR1 ENHRY and CDR2 SYGVKD were looked up in the germline V gene. Trimming leaves V shorter by 5 bases and J shorter by 6 bases, with the junction holding 5 bases beyond the gene matches. The CDR3 spans 15 residues, from the cysteine through the phenylalanine. Of the read, only the CDR3 DNA is kept; its 45 bases are in frame from base 1.